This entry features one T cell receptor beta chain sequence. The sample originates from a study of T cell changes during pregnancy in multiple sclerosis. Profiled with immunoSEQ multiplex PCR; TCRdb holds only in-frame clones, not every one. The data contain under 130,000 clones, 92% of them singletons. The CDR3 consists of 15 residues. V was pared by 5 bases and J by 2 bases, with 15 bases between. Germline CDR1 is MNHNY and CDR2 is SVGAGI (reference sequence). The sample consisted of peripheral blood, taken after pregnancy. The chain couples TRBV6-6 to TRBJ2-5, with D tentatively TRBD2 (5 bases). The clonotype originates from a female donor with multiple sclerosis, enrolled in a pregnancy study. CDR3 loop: CASSHGFGGQETQYF. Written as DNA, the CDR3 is TGTGCCAGCAGTCACGGGTTCGGAGGACAAGAGACCCAGTACTTC.